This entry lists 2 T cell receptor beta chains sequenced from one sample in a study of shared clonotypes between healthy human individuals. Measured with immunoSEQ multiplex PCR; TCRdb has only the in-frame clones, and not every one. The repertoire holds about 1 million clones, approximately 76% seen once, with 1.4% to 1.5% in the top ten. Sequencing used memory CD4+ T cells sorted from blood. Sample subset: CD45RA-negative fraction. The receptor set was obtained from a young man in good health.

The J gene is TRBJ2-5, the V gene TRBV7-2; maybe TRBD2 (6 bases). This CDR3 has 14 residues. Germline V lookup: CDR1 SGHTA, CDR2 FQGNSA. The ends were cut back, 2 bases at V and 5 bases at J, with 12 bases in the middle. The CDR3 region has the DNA TGTGCCAGCAGCTTATCGCGGGCGGGGGAGACCCAGTACTTC. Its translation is CASSLSRAGETQYF. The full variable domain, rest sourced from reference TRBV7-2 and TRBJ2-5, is GAGVSQSPSNKVTEKGKDVELRCDPISGHTALYWYRQSLGQGLEFLIYFQGNSAPDKSGLPSDRFSAERTGGSVSTLTIQRTQQEDSAVYLCASSLSRAGETQYFGPGTRLLVL.

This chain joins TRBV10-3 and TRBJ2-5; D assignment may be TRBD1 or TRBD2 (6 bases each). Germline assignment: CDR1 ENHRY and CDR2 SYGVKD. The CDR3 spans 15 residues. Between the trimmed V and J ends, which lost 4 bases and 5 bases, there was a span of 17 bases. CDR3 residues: CAISGTWGAEETQYF. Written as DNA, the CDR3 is TGTGCCATCAGTGGGACCTGGGGGGCGGAGGAGACCCAGTACTTC.